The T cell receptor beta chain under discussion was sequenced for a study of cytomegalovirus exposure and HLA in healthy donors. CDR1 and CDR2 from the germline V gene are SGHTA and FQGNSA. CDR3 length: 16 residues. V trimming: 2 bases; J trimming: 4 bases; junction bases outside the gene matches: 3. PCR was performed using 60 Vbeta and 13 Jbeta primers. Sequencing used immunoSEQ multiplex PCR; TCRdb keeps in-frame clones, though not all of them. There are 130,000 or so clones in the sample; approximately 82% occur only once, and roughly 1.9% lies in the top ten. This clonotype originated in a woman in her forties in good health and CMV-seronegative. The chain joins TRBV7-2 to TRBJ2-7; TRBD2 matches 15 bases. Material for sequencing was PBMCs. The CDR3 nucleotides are TGTGCCAGCAGCTTACTCGGACTAGCGGGAGGGTACGAGCAGTACTTC. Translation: CASSLLGLAGGYEQYF.